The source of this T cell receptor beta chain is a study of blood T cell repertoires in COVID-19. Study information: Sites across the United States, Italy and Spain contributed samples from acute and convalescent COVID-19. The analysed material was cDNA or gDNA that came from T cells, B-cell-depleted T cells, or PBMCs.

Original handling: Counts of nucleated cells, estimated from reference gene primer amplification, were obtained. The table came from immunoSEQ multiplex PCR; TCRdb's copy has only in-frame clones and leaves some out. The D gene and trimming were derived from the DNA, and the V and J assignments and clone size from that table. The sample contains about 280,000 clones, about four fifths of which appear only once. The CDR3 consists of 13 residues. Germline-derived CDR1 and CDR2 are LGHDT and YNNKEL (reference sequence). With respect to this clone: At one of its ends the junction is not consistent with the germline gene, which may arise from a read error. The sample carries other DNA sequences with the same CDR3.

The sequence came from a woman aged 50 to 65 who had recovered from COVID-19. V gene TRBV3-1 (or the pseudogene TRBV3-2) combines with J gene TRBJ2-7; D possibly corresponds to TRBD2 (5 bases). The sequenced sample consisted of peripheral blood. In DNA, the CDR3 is TGTGCCAGCAGTCAAGAGGGCGTCTACGAGCAGTACTTC. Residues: CASSQEGVYEQYF.